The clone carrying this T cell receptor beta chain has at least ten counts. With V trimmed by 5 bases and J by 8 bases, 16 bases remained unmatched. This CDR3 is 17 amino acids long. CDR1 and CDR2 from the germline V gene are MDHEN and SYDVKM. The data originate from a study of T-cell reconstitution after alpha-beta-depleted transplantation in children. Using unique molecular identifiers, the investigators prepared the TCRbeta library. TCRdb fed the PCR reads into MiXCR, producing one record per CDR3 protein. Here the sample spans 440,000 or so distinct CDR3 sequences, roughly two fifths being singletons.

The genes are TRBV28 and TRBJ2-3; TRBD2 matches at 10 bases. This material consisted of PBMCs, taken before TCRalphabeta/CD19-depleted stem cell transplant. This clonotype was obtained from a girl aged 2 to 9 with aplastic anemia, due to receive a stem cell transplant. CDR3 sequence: CASSPIGGPLAGGTQYF. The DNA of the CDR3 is TGTGCCAGCAGTCCCATCGGGGGGCCATTAGCGGGAGGTACGCAGTATTTT.